Listed here are 3 T cell receptor beta chains from one sample, sequenced in a study of CD8 T cells in Susac syndrome. Reverse transcription of roughly 0.45 to 1 ug RNA was performed with random hexamers. TCRdb reanalysed the immunoSEQ multiplex PCR reads using MiXCR and keeps one entry per CDR3 protein. The data show 200,000 or so distinct CDR3 sequences, nearly 95% seen once. Sequencing was done on a sample of CD4+ T cells from PBMCs. The receptors shown here come from a human donor with multiple sclerosis.

The chain combines TRBV29-1 with TRBJ2-7; D possibly corresponds to TRBD1 (6 bases). Germline CDR1 SQVTM, CDR2 ANQGSEA. The CDR3 totals 14 residues. The ends were cut back, 4 bases at V and 3 bases at J, with 16 bases in the middle. The CDR3 bases are TGCAGCGTTGTTTTTGGACAGAGACTCTACGAGCAGTACTTC. Residues: CSVVFGQRLYEQYF.

This rearrangement joins TRBV7-8 to TRBJ2-3; TRBD2 matches 8 bases. CDR3 length equals 16 residues. The V and J ends lost 5 bases and 2 bases, in that order; junction bases with no gene match: 9. Germline-derived CDR1 and CDR2 are SGHVS and FQNEAQ. In DNA, the CDR3 is TGTGCCAGCAGCCCCTCCCCGGGACTAGACACAGATACGCAGTATTTT. Protein sequence: CASSPSPGLDTDTQYF.

In this sample, this clonotype turned up a few times. The chain has TRBV29-1 and TRBJ2-7, with TRBD2 identical over 7 bases. The V gene end was trimmed by 7 bases and the J gene end by 0 bases; junction bases not matched to a gene: 3. The germline V gene encodes CDR1 SQVTM and CDR2 ANQGSEA. The CDR3 covers 12 residues. CDR3 region: CSGGSTSYEQYF. The CDR3 DNA follows: TGCAGCGGCGGGAGCACCTCCTACGAGCAGTACTTC.